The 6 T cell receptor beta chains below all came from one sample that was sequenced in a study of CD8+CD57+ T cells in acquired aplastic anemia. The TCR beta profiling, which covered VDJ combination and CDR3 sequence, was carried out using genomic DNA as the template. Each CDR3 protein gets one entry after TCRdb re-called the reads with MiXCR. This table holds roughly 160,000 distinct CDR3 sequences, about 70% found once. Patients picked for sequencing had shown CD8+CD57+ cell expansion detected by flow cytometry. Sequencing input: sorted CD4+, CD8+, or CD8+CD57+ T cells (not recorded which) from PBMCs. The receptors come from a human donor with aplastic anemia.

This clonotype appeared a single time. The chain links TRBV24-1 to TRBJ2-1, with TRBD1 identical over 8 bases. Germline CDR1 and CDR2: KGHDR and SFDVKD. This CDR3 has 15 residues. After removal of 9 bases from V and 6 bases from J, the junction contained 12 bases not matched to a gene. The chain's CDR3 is CATGSGQGGRNEQFF. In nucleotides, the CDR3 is TGTGCCACCGGGTCCGGACAGGGTGGACGCAATGAGCAGTTCTTC.

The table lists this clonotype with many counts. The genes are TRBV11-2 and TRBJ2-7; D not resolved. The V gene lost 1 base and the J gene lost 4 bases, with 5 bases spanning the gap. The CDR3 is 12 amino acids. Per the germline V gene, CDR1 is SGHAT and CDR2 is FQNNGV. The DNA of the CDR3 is TGTGCCAGCAGCTTAGCCCTATACGAGCAGTACTTC. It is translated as CASSLALYEQYF. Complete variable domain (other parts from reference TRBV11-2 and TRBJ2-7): EAGVAQSPRYKIIEKRQSVAFWCNPISGHATLYWYQQILGQGPKLLIQFQNNGVVDDSQLPKDRFSAERLKGVDSTLKIQPAKLEDSAVYLCASSLALYEQYFGPGTRLTVT.

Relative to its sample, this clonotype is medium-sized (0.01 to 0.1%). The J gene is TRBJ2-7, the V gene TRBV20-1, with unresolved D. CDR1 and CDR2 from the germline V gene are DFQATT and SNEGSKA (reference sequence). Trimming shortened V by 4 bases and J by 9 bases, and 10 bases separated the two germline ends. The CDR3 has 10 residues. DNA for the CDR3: TGCAGTGCTACCCAAATAGGGCAGTACTTC. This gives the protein CSATQIGQYF.

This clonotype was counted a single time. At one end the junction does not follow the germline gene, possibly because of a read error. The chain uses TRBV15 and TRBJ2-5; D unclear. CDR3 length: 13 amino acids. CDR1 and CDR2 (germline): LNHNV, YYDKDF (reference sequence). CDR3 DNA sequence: TGTGCCACCAGCAGAGTTCCCCGTGGAGACTCGACCTTC. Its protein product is CATSRVPRGDSTF.

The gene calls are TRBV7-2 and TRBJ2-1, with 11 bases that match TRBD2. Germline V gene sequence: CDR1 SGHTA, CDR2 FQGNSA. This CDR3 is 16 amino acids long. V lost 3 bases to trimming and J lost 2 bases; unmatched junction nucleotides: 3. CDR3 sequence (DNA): TGTGCCAGCAGCTTTAGCGGGGGGGTAACCTACAATGAGCAGTTCTTC. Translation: CASSFSGGVTYNEQFF.

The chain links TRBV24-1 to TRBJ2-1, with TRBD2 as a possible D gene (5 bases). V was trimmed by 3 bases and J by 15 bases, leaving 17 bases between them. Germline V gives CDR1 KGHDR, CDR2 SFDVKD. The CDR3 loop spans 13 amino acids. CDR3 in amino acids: CATSDPGSRTVFF. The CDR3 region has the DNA TGTGCCACCAGTGATCCGGGGTCCCGGACGGTGTTCTTC.